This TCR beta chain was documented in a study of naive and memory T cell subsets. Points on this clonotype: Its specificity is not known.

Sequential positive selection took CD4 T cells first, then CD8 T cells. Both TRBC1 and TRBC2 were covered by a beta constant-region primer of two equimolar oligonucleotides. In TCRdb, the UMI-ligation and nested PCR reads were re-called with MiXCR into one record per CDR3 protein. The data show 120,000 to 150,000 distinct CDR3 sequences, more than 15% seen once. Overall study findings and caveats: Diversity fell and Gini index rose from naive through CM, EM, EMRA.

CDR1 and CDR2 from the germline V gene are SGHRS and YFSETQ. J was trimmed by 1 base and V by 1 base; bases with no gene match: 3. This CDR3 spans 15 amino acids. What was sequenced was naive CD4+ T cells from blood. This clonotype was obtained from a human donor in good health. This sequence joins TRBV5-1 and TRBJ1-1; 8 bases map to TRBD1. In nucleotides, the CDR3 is TGCGCCAGCAGCTTGTGGGACAGGAGGAACACTGAAGCTTTCTTT. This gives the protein CASSLWDRRNTEAFF.